The 15 T cell receptor beta chains below come from one sample, sequenced in a study of blood T cell repertoires in COVID-19. Assay used: immunoSEQ multiplex PCR; TCRdb lists only in-frame clones, some missing. This sample has roughly 270,000 clones, with about four fifths found just once. Sequencing was performed on PBMCs or T cells enriched from blood (not recorded which). These receptors were collected from a man aged 35 to 55 who had been exposed to COVID-19.

This CDR3 reads CAWTWEGWGTEAFF. The CDR3 DNA is TGTGCCTGGACCTGGGAGGGTTGGGGCACTGAAGCTTTCTTT. The chain is built from TRBV30 and TRBJ1-1, with D unclear. V was trimmed by 4 bases and J by 4 bases, leaving 16 bases between them. Germline CDR1 is GTSNPN and CDR2 is SVGIG (reference sequence). There are 14 residues in the CDR3.

The V and J genes are TRBV28 and TRBJ2-7, with D possibly TRBD1 on 6 matching bases. The length of the CDR3 is 14 residues. CDR1 and CDR2 from the germline V gene are MDHEN and SYDVKM. V lost 4 bases and J 2 bases, leaving 12 bases between the germline ends. The CDR3 sequence: CASSSRDTPYEQYF. In DNA, the CDR3 is TGTGCCAGCAGTTCCCGGGACACCCCCTACGAGCAGTACTTC.

The genes are TRBV6-5 and TRBJ1-3; D might be TRBD1 (6 bases). The CDR3 extends over 15 amino acids. V was shortened by 4 bases and J by 0 bases, with 10 bases between the two germline ends. Germline V gene data show CDR1 as MNHEY and CDR2 as SVGAGI. The CDR3 DNA follows: TGTGCCAGCAGTTTGTTAGGGGGCTCTGGAAACACCATATATTTT. Residues: CASSLLGGSGNTIYF.

The J gene is TRBJ1-5, the V gene TRBV6-5, with 8 positions matching TRBD1. The germline V gene has CDR1 MNHEY and CDR2 SVGAGI. V shed 2 bases and J 3 bases; nucleotides not matched to a gene: 3. The length of the CDR3 is 15 residues. The CDR3 sequence is CASSYRQGLNQPQHF. CDR3 DNA sequence: TGTGCCAGCAGTTACCGACAGGGGCTCAATCAGCCCCAGCATTTT.

The chain has TRBV27 and TRBJ2-1; perhaps TRBD2 as D (5 bases). V was clipped by 8 bases and J by 7 bases, with 15 bases between them. The germline gives CDR1 MNHEY, CDR2 SMNVEV (reference sequence). The CDR3 length is 13 residues. The CDR3 DNA reads TGTGCCAGCGGGTCGCGGGCGGATAATGAGCAGTTCTTC. This sequence encodes CASGSRADNEQFF.

V usage is TRBV6-5 and J usage is TRBJ1-5; tentatively, D is TRBD1 (5 bases). This CDR3 has 13 residues. The V gene's germline CDR1 is MNHEY and CDR2 SVGAGI. Trimming shortened V by 4 bases and J by 7 bases, and 11 bases separated the two germline ends. CDR3 nucleotide sequence: TGTGCCAGCAGTTTAATCCGGGGGCAGCCCCAGCATTTT. It specifies CASSLIRGQPQHF.

The chain employs TRBV13 and TRBJ2-7, with D maybe TRBD2 (5 bases). CDR1 PRHDT and CDR2 FYEKMQ come from the germline V gene (reference sequence). V was pared by 4 bases and J by 2 bases, with 9 bases between. CDR3 length equals 13 residues. CDR3 in DNA: TGTGCCAGCAGCTCGGGGAGAGCCTACGAGCAGTACTTC. Its protein product is CASSSGRAYEQYF. The whole variable domain, remainder taken from reference TRBV13 and TRBJ2-7, is AAGVIQSPRHLIKEKRETATLKCYPIPRHDTVYWYQQGPGQDPQFLISFYEKMQSDKGSIPDRFSAQQFSDYHSELNMSSLELGDSALYFCASSSGRAYEQYFGPGTRLTVT.

The genes are TRBV5-1 and TRBJ1-2; a possible D gene is TRBD1 (5 bases). Germline CDR1 SGHRS, CDR2 YFSETQ. CDR3 length equals 13 residues. V dropped 0 bases and J dropped 8 bases, with 11 bases sitting between them. Written as DNA, the CDR3 is TGCGCCAGCAGCTTGGATGGAGACAGCGGCTACACCTTC. Encoded protein: CASSLDGDSGYTF.

CDR3 bases: TGCAGCGTTGGAATGGCGGTAAGCTCCTACGAGCAGTACTTC. Translating it yields CSVGMAVSSYEQYF. The J gene is TRBJ2-7, the V gene TRBV29-1; unclear D gene. Trimming took 4 bases from V and 0 from J, leaving 13 bases between them. The CDR3 is 14 amino acids. Germline V gives CDR1 SQVTM, CDR2 ANQGSEA.

This chain connects TRBV27 to TRBJ1-5, with D possibly TRBD1 on 6 matching bases. CDR1 is MNHEY, CDR2 SMNVEV, per germline (reference sequence). V was cut by 3 bases and J by 3 bases, with 12 bases left in between. The length of the CDR3 is 15 residues. The CDR3 protein is CASSFSGDLNQPQHF. Here the CDR3 DNA reads TGTGCCAGCAGTTTTTCAGGGGACCTCAATCAGCCCCAGCATTTT.

The chain links TRBV2 to TRBJ1-5; 11 bases agree with TRBD1. The CDR3 has 15 amino acids. V trimming: 5 bases; J trimming: 6 bases; junction bases outside the gene matches: 6. The germline CDR1 and CDR2 sequences are SNHLY and FYNNEI. This CDR3 is CASSPGQGARQPQHF. The DNA of the CDR3 is TGTGCCAGCAGTCCTGGACAGGGGGCCCGTCAGCCCCAGCATTTT.

The DNA of the CDR3 is TGTGCCAGCAGCCAAGAAGGGTACAGGGGGCTTGGAAACACCATATATTTT. Translated, it gives CASSQEGYRGLGNTIYF. The rearrangement joins TRBV3-1 (or the pseudogene TRBV3-2) to TRBJ1-3; 9 positions agree with TRBD1. The length of the CDR3 is 17 residues. With 0 bases clipped from V and 3 bases from J, the junction kept 6 bases outside the gene matches. Germline CDR1 is LGHDT and CDR2 is YNNKEL (reference sequence).

The chain is built from TRBV7-9 and TRBJ2-7; D perhaps matches TRBD2 (5 bases). Trimming took 6 bases from V and 2 from J, leaving 11 bases between them. CDR3 length equals 13 residues. From germline, CDR1 is SEHNR and CDR2 FQNEAQ (reference sequence). This chain's CDR3 is CASSPSGTYEQYF. As DNA, the CDR3 is TGTGCCAGCAGTCCCTCCGGGACCTACGAGCAGTACTTC.

The chain recombines TRBV3-1 (or the pseudogene TRBV3-2) with TRBJ2-2; weak D call: TRBD2 (6 bases). Trimming removed 6 bases from V and 6 bases from J, with 14 bases in between. The germline CDR1 and CDR2 sequences are LGHDT and YNNKEL (reference sequence). This CDR3 has 14 amino acids. CDR3 in amino acids: CASRPGLQAGELFF. The DNA of the CDR3 is TGTGCCAGCAGACCGGGACTTCAGGCCGGGGAGCTGTTTTTT.

The rearrangement links TRBV5-6 to TRBJ2-6; 11 nucleotides align to TRBD1. The germline V gene encodes CDR1 SGHDT and CDR2 YYEEEE. The CDR3 spans 19 residues. J gave up 0 bases and V 4 bases, and 9 bases lay outside the gene matches. DNA for the CDR3: TGTGCCAGCAGCCGCGATCGAGGGACAGGGGGCTCTGGGGCCAACGTCCTGACTTTC. This sequence encodes CASSRDRGTGGSGANVLTF.